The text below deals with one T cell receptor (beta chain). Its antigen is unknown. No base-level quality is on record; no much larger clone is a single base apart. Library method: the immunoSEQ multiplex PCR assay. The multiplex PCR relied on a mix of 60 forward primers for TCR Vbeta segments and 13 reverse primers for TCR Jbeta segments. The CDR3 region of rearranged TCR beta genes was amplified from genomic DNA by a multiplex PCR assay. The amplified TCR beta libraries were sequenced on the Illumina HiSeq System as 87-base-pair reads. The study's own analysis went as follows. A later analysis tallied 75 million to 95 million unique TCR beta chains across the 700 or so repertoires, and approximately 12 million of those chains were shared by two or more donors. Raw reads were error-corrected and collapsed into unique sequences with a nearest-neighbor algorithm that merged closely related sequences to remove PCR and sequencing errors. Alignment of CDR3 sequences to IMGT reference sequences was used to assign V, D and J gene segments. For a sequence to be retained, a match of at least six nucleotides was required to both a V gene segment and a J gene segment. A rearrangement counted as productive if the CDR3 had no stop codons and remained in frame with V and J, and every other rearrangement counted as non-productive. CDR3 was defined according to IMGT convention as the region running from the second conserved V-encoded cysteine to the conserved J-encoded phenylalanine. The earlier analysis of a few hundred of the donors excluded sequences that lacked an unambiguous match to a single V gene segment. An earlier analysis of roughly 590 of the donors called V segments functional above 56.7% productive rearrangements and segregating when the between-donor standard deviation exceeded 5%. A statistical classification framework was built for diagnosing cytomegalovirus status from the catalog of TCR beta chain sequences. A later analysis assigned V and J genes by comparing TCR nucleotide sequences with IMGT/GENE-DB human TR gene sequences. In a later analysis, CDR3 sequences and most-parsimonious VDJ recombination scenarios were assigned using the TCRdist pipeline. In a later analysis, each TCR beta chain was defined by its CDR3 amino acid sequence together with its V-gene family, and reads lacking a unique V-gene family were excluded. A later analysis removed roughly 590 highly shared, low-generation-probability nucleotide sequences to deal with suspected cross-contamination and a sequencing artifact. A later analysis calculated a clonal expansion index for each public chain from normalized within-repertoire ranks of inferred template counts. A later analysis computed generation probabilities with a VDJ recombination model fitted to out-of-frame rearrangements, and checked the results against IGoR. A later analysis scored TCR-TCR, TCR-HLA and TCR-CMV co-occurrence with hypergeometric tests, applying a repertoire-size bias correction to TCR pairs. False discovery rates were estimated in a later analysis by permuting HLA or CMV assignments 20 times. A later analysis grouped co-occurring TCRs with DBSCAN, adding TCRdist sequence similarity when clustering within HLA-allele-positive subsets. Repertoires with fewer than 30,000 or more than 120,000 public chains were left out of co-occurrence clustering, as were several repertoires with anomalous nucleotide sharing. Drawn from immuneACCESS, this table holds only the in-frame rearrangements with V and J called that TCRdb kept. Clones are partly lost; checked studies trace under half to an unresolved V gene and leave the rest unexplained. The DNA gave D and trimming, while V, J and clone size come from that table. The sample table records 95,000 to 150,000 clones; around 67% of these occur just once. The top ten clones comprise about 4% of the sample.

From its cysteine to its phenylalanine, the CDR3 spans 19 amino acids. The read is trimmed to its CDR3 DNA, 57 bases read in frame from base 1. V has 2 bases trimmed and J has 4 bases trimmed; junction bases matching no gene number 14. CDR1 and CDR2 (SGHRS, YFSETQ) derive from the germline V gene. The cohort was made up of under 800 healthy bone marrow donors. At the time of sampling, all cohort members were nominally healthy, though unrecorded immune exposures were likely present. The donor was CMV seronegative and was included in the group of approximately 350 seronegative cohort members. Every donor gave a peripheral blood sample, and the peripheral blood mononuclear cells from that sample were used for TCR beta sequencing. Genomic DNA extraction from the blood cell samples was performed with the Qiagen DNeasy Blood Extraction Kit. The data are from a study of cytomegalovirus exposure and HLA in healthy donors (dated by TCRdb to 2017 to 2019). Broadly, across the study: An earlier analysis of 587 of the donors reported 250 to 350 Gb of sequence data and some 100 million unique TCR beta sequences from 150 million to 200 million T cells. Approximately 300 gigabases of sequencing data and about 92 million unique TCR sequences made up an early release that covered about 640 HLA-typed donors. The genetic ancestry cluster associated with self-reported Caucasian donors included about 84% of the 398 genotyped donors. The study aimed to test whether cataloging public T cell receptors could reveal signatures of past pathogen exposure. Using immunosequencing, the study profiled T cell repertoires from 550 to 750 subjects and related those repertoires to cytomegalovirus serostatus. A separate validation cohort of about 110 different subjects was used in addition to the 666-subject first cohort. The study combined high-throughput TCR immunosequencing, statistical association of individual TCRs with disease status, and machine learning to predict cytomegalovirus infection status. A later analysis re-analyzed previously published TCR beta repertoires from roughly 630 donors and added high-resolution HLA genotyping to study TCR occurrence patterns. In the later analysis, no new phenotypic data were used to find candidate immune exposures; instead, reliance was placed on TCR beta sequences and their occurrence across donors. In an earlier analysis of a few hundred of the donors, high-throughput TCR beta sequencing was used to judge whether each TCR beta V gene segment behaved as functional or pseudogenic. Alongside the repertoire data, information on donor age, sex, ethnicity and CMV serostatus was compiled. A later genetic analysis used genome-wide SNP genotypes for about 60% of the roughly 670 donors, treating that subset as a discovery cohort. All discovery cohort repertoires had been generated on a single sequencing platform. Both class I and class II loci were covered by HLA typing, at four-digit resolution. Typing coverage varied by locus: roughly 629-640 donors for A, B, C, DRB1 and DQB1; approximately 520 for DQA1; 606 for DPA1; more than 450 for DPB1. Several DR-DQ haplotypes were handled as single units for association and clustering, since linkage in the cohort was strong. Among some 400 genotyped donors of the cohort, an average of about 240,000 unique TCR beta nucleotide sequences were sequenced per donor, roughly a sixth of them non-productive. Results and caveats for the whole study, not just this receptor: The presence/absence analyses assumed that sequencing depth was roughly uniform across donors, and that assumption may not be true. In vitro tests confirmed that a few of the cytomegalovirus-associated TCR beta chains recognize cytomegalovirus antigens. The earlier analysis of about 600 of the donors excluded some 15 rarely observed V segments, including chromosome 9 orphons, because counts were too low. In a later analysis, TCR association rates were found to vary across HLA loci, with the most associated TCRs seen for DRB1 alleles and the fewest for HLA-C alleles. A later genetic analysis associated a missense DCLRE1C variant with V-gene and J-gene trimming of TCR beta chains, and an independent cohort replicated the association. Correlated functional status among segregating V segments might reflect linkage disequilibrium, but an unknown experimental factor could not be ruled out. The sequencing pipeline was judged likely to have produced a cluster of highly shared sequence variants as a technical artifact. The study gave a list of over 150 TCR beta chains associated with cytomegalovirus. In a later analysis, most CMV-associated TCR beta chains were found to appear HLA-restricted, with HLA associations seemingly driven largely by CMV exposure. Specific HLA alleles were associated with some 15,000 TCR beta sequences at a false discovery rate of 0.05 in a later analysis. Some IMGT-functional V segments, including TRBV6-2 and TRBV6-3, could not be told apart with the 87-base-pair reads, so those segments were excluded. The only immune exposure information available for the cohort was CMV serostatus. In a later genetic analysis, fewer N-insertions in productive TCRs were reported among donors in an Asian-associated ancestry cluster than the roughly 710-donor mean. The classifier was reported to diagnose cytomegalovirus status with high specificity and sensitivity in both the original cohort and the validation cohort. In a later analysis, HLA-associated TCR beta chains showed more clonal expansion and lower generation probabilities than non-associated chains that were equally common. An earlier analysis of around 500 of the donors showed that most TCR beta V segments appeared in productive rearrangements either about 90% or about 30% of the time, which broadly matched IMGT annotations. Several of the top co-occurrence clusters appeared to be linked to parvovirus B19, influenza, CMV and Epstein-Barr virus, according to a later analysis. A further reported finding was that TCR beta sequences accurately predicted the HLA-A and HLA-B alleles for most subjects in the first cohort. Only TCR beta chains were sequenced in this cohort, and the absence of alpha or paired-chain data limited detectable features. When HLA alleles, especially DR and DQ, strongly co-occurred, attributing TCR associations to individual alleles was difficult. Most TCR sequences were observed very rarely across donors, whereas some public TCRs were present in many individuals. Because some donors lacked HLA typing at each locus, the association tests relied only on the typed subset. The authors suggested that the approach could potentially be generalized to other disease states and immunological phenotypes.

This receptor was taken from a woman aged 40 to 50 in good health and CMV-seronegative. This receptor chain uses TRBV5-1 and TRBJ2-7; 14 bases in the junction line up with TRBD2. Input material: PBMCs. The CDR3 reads CASSLDRRGLAGAKYEQYF. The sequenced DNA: TGCGCCAGCAGCTTAGACAGGAGGGGACTAGCGGGGGCCAAATACGAGCAGTACTTC.